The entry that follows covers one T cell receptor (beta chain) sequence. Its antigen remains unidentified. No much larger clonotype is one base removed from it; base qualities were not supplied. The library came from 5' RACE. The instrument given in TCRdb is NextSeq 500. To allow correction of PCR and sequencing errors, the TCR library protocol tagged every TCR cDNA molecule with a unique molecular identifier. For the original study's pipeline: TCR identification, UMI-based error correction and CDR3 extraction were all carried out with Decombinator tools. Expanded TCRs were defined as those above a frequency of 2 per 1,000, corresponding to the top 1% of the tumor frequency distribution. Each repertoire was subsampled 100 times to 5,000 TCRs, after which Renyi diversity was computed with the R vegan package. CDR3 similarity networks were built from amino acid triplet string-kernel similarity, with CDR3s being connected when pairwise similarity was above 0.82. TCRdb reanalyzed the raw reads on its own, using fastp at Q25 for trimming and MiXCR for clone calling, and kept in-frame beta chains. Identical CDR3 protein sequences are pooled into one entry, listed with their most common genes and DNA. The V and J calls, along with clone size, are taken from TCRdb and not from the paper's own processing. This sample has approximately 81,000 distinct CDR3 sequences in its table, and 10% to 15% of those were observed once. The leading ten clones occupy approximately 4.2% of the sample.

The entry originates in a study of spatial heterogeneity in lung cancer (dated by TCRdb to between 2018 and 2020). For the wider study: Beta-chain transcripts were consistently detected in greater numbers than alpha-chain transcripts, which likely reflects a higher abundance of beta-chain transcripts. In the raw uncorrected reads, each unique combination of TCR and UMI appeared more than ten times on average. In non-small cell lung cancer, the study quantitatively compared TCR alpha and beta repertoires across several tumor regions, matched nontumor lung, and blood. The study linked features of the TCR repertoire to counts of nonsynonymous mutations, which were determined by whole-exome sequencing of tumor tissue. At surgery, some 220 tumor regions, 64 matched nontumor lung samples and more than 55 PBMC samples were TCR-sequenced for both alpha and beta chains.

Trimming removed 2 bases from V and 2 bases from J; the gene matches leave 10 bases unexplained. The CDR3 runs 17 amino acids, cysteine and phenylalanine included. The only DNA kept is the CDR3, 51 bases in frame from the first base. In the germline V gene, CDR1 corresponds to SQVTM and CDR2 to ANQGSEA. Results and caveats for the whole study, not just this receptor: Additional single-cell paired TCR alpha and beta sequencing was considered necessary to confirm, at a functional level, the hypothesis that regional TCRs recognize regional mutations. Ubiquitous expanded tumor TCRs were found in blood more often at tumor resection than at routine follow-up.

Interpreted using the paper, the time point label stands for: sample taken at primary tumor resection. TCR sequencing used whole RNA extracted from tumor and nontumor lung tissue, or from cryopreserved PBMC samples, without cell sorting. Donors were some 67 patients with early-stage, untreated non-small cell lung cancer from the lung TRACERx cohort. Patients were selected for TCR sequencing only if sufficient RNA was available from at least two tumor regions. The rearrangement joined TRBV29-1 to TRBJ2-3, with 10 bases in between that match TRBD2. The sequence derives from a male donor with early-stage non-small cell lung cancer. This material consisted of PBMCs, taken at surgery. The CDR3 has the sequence CSVESPGLARTTDTQYF. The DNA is TGCAGCGTTGAATCCCCGGGACTAGCGAGAACCACAGATACGCAGTATTTT.